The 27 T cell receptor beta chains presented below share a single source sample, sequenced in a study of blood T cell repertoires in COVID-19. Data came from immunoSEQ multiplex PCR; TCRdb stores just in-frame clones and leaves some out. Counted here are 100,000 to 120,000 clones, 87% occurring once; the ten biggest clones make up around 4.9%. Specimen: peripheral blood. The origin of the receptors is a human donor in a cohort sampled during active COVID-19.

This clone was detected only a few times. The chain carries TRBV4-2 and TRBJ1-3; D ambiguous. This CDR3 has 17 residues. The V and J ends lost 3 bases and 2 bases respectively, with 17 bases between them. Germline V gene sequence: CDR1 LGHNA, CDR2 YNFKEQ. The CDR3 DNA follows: TGTGCCAGCAGCCAGCCCCAAGCGGGCCTAGCTGGAAACACCATATATTTT. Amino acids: CASSQPQAGLAGNTIYF.

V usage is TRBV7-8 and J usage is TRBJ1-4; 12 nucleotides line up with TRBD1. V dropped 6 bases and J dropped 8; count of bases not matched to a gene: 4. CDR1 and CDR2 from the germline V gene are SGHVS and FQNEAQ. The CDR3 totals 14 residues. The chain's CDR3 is CASSRDRGQEKLFF. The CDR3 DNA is TGTGCCAGCAGTAGGGACAGGGGGCAGGAAAAACTGTTTTTT.

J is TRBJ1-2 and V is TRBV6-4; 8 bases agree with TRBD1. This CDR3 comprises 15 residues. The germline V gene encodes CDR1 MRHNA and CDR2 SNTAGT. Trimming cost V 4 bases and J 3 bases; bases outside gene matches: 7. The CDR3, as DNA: TGTGCCAGCAGTGCCAGGACAGGGAACGACTATGGCTACACCTTC. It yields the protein CASSARTGNDYGYTF.

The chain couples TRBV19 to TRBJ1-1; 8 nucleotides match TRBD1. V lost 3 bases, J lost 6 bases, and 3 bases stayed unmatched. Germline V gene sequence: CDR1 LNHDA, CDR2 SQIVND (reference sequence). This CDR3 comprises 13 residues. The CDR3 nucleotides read TGTGCCAGTAGTATCGACAGGGGTCCTGAAGCTTTCTTT. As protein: CASSIDRGPEAFF.

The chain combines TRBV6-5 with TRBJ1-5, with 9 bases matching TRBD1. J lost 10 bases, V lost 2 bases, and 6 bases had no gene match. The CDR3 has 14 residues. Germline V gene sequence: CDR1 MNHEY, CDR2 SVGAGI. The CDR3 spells CASSYGGQGSPQHF. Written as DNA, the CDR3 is TGTGCCAGCAGTTACGGGGGACAGGGTTCCCCCCAGCATTTT.

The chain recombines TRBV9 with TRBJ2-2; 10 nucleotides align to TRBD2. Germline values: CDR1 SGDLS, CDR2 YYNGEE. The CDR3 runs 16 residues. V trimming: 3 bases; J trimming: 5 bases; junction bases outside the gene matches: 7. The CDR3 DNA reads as TGTGCCAGCAGCGGGAGCGGGGGGGCCTCAACCGGGGAGCTGTTTTTT. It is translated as CASSGSGGASTGELFF.

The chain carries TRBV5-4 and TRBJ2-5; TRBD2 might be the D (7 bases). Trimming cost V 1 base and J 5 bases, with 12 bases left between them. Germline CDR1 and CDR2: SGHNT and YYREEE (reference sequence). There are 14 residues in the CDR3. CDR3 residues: CASSLKGGVETQYF. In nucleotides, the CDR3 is TGTGCCAGCAGCTTGAAGGGGGGGGTGGAGACCCAGTACTTC.

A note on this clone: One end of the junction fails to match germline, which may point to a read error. The CDR3 region is CASSVENAGELFF. The CDR3 bases are TGCGCCAGCAGCGTCGAGAACGCCGGGGAGCTGTTTTTT. The J gene is TRBJ2-2, the V gene TRBV5-1; D not resolved. Germline V gene sequence: CDR1 SGHRS, CDR2 YFSETQ. CDR3 length equals 13 residues. The variable domain in full, completed from reference TRBV5-1 and TRBJ2-2, reads KAGVTQTPRYLIKTRGQQVTLSCSPISGHRSVSWYQQTPGQGLQFLFEYFSETQRNKGNFPGRFSGRQFSNSRSEMNVSTLELGDSALYLCASSVENAGELFFGEGSRLTVL.

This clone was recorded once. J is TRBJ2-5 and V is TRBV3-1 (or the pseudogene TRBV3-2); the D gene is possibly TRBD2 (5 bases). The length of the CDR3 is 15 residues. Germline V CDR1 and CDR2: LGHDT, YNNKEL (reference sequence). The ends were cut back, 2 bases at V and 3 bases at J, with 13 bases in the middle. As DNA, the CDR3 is TGTGCCAGCAGCCAATCCCTAGCAGCCGAAGAGACCCAGTACTTC. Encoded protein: CASSQSLAAEETQYF.

The CDR3 is CASSNTGELTEAFF. DNA of the CDR3: TGTGCCAGCAGTAATACAGGGGAGCTCACTGAAGCTTTCTTT. The genes are TRBV7-9 and TRBJ1-1, with 7 positions matching TRBD1. The germline gives CDR1 SEHNR, CDR2 FQNEAQ (reference sequence). J gave up 4 bases and V 6 bases, and 8 bases lay outside the gene matches. The CDR3 loop spans 14 amino acids.

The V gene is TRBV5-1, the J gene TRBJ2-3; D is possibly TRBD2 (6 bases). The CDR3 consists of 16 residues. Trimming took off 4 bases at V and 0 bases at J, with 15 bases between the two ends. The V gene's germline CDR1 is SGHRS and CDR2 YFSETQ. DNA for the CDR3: TGCGCCAGCAGCAAAACCGGGAGAACTAGCACAGATACGCAGTATTTT. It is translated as CASSKTGRTSTDTQYF.

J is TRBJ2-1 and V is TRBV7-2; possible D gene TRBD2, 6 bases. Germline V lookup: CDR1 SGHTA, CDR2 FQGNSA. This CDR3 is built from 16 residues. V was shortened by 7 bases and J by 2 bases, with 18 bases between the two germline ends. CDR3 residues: CASIHLGLSAYNEQFF. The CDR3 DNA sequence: TGTGCCAGCATCCATCTGGGACTTAGCGCCTACAATGAGCAGTTCTTC.

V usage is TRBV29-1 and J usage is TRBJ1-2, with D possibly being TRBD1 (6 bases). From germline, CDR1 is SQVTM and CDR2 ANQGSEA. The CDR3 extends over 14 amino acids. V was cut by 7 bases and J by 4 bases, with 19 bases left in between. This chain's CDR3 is CSGGWEQGFYGYTF. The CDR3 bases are TGCAGCGGAGGATGGGAACAGGGATTCTATGGCTACACCTTC. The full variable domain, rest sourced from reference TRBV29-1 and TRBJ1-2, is SAVISQKPSRDICQRGTSLTIQCQVDSQVTMMFWYRQQPGQSLTLIATANQGSEATYESGFVIDKFPISRPNLTFSTLTVSNMSPEDSSIYLCSGGWEQGFYGYTFGSGTRLTVV.

Here the CDR3 reads CASSSRDRGHEQYF. DNA for the CDR3: TGTGCCAGTAGTTCACGGGACAGGGGGCACGAGCAGTACTTC. The J gene is TRBJ2-7, the V gene TRBV19; TRBD1 agrees at 12 bases. Germline CDR1 is LNHDA and CDR2 is SQIVND (reference sequence). The CDR3 runs to 14 residues. Germline trimming cut 5 bases from V and 5 bases from J; bases unmatched to any gene: 4.

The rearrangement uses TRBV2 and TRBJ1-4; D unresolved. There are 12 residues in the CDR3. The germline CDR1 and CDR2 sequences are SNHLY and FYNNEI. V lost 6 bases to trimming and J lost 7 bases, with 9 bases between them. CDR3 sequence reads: CASRIGVEKLFF. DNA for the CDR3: TGTGCCAGCAGGATCGGGGTTGAAAAACTGTTTTTT. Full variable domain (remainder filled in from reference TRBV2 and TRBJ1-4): EPEVTQTPSHQVTQMGQEVILRCVPISNHLYFYWYRQILGQKVEFLVSFYNNEISEKSEIFDDQFSVERPDGSNFTLKIRSTKLEDSAMYFCASRIGVEKLFFGSGTQLSVL.

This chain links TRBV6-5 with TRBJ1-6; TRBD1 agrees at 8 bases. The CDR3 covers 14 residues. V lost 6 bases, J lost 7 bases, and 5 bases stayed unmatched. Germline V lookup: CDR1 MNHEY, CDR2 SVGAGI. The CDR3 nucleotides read TGTGCCAGCAGATCCAGGGGGCGCAATTCACCCCTCCACTTT. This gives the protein CASRSRGRNSPLHF.

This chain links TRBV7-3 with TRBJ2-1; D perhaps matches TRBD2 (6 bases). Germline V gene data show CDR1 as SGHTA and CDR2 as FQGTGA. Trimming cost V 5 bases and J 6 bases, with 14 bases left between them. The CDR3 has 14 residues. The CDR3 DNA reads TGTGCCAGCAGCACGGGGCCGGGGGTCAATGAGCAGTTCTTC. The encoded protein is CASSTGPGVNEQFF.

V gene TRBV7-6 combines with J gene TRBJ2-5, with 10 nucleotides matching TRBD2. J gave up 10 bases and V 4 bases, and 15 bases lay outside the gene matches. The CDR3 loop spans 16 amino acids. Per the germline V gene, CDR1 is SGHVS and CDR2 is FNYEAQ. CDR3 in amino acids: CASSSLWTSGQEFQYF. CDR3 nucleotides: TGTGCCAGCAGCTCGCTCTGGACTAGCGGCCAAGAGTTCCAGTACTTC. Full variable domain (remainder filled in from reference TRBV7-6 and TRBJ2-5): GAGVSQSPRYKVTKRGQDVALRCDPISGHVSLYWYRQALGQGPEFLTYFNYEAQQDKSGLPNDRFSAERPEGSISTLTIQRTEQRDSAMYRCASSSLWTSGQEFQYFGPGTRLLVL.

In DNA, the CDR3 is TGTGCCACCGGTAGGGGTGCCGGGGAGCTGTTTTTT. Protein: CATGRGAGELFF. V usage is TRBV24-1 and J usage is TRBJ2-2; tentative D call: TRBD1 (5 bases). The CDR3 totals 12 residues. The germline V and J ends were trimmed by 9 bases and 6 bases, with 10 bases remaining between them. Germline V gene data show CDR1 as KGHDR and CDR2 as SFDVKD.

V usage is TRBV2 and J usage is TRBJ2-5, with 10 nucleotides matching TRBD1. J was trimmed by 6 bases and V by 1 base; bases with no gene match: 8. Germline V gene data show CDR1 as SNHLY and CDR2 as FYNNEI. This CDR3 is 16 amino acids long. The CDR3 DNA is TGTGCCAGCAGTGAAGATGGGGGACAGGGGTTGAAGACCCAGTACTTC. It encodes CASSEDGGQGLKTQYF. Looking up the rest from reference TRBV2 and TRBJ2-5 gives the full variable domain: EPEVTQTPSHQVTQMGQEVILRCVPISNHLYFYWYRQILGQKVEFLVSFYNNEISEKSEIFDDQFSVERPDGSNFTLKIRSTKLEDSAMYFCASSEDGGQGLKTQYFGPGTRLLVL.

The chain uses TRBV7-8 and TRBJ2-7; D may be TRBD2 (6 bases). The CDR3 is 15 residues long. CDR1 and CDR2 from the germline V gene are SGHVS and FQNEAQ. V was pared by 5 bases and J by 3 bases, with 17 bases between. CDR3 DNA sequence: TGTGCCAGCAGCACAACCGGGCAGGGACTCTACGAGCAGTACTTC. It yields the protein CASSTTGQGLYEQYF.

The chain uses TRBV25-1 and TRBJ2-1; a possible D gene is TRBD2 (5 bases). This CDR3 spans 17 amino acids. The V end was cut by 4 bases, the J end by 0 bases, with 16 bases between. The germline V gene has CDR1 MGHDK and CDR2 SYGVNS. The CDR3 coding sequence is TGTGCCAGCAGTGCGAAAAGGACCGCGGGCTCCTACAATGAGCAGTTCTTC. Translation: CASSAKRTAGSYNEQFF.

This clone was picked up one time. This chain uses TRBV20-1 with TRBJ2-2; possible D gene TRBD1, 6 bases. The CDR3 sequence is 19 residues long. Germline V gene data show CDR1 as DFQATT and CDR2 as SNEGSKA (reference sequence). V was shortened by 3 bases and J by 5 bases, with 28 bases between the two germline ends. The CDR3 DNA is TGCAGTGCTAGTGTTGGGGGCTGGCCCACCGAGGGGATAACCGGGGAGCTGTTTTTT. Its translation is CSASVGGWPTEGITGELFF.

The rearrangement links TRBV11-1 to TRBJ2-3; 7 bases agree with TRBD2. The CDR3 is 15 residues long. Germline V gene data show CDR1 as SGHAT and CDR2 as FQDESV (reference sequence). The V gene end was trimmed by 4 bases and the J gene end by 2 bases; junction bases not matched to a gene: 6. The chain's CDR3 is CASSSPGLLTDTQYF. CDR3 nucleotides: TGTGCCAGCAGCTCCCCGGGACTACTCACAGATACGCAGTATTTT.

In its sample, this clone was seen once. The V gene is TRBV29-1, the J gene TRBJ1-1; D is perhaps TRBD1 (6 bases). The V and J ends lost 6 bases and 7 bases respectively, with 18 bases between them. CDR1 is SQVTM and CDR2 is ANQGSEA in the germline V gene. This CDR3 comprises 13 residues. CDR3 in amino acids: CSVLGDGQNEAFF. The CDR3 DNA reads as TGCAGCGTACTGGGGGACGGACAGAATGAAGCTTTCTTT.

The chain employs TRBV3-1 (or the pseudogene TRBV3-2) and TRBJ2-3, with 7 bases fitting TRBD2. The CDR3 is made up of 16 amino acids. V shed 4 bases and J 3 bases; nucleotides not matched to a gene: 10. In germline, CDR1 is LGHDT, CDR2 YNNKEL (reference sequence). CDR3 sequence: CASSLTGGSRTDTQYF. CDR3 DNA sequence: TGTGCCAGCAGCCTTACGGGCGGGAGTAGAACAGATACGCAGTATTTT.

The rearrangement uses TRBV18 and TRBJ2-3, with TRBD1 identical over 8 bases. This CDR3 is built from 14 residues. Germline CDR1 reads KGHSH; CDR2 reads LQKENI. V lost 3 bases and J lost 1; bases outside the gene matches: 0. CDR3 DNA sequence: TGTGCCAGCTCACCGGGACAGGGCACAGATACGCAGTATTTT. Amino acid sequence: CASSPGQGTDTQYF.